The clone carrying this TCR beta chain was picked up a small number of times. Its specificity is not known. The record originates from a study of molecular identifiers for immune sequencing clone quantification. Whole-study results and caveats: Detecting spiked Jurkat TCR RNA from one cell among roughly 1 million naive cells was reportedly possible.

Naive CD8 T cell sorting was performed on the CD8+CD4-CCR7+CD45RA+ phenotype. V lost 3 bases and J lost 0, with 24 bases in between. CDR3 size: 21 residues. One entry per CDR3 protein, called by TCRdb with MiXCR from the PCR reads. This sample has more than 450,000 distinct CDR3 sequences, with about 21% found just once. This chain connects TRBV12-3 or TRBV12-4 to TRBJ2-6, with D perhaps matching TRBD1 (6 bases). The receptor comes from a human donor in good health. Some libraries in this study had Jurkat cell RNA spiked in. The sequencing input was naive CD8+ T cells from blood, with Jurkat cell RNA spiked in. Stated subset: FACS-sorted CD8+CD4-CCR7+CD45RA+ naive T cells. CDR3 nucleotides: TGTGCCAGCAGTTTTCGGTTCCAGACAGGCCGACAGACCTCTGGGGCCAACGTCCTGACTTTC. Protein: CASSFRFQTGRQTSGANVLTF.